This record covers a single TCR beta chain. Its antigen remains unknown. TCRdb processed the 5' RACE reads anew with MiXCR; each CDR3 protein has one entry. Counted here are about 24,000 distinct CDR3 sequences, 13% occurring once; the ten biggest clones make up roughly 17%. The data stem from a study of neurological immune-mediated disorders. Whole-study results and caveats: None of the CDR3 amino acid sequences in expanded clones turned up in more than one subject, which points to private repertoires in all groups.

This clonotype was sampled from a woman aged 40 to 49 with HTLV-1-associated myelopathy (HAM/TSP). The material sequenced was PBMCs.

This CDR3 reads CATRGALAKNIQYF. In DNA form, the CDR3 reads TGTGCCACCCGGGGAGCTCTAGCCAAAAACATTCAGTACTTC. V is TRBV24-1 and J is TRBJ2-4, with a possible D match to TRBD2 (5 bases). V lost 9 bases and J 0 bases, leaving 11 bases between the germline ends. Germline CDR1 and CDR2: KGHDR and SFDVKD. The CDR3 contains 14 residues.